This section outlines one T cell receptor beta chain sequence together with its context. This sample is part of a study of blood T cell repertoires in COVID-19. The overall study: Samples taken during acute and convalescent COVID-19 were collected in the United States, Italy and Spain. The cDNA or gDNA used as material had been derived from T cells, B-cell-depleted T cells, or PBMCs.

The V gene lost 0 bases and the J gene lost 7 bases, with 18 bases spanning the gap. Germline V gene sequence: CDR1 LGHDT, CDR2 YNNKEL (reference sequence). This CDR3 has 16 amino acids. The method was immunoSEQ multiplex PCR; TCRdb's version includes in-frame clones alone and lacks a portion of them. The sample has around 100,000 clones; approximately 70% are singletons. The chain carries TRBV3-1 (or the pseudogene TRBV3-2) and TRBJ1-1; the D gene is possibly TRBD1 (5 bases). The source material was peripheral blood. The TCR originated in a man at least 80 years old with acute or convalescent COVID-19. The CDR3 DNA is TGTGCCAGCAGCCAAGACTCAAGCGGGGTAGGGGTTGAAGCTTTCTTT. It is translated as CASSQDSSGVGVEAFF.